These 32 T cell receptor beta chains originate from one sample sequenced in a study of shared clonotypes between healthy human individuals. The data were produced by immunoSEQ multiplex PCR, yet TCRdb's version contains in-frame clones alone and is incomplete. Here the sample spans about half a million clones, 79% being singletons. The sequenced sample was PBMCs. Receptor source: a woman aged 35 to 49 in good health. Some clones in this sample may be carry-over from other donors' samples.

DNA for the CDR3: TGTGCCAGCAGCCCTGTAGACAGCCGCTATGGCTACACCTTC. Translated, it gives CASSPVDSRYGYTF. V is TRBV7-8 and J is TRBJ1-2; tentative D call: TRBD1 (5 bases). Germline-derived CDR1 and CDR2 are SGHVS and FQNEAQ. Trimming left V 5 bases short and J 4 bases short, with 14 bases between. The CDR3 has 14 residues. The variable domain in full, with the rest retrieved from reference TRBV7-8 and TRBJ1-2, is GAGVSQSPRYKVAKRGQDVALRCDPISGHVSLFWYQQALGQGPEFLTYFQNEAQLDKSGLPSDRFFAERPEGSVSTLKIQRTQQEDSAVYLCASSPVDSRYGYTFGSGTRLTVV.

This sequence joins TRBV2 and TRBJ1-2, with a weak D call TRBD1 (5 bases). This CDR3 is built from 14 residues. In germline, CDR1 is SNHLY, CDR2 FYNNEI. V was shortened by 6 bases and J by 8 bases, with 19 bases between the two germline ends. The CDR3: CASSPEGQGGGYTF. The DNA of the CDR3 is TGTGCCAGCAGCCCAGAGGGGCAGGGAGGCGGCTACACCTTC.

This chain joins TRBV29-1 and TRBJ1-4; unclear D gene. CDR1 and CDR2 from the germline V gene are SQVTM and ANQGSEA. CDR3 size: 13 residues. Trimming removed 6 bases from V and 0 bases from J, with 8 bases in between. The DNA for the CDR3 is TGCAGCGTAAGGGCTGCAACTAATGAAAAACTGTTTTTT. Protein: CSVRAATNEKLFF.

The chain has TRBV7-2 and TRBJ1-2; maybe TRBD1 (6 bases). Trimming removed 5 bases at V and 8 bases at J, with 12 bases between. The CDR3 is made up of 12 amino acids. From germline, CDR1 is SGHTA and CDR2 FQGNSA. The CDR3 bases are TGTGCCAGCAGCCCCCGGACAGAAGGCTACACCTTC. Its translation is CASSPRTEGYTF.

V is TRBV18 and J is TRBJ2-5; TRBD1 agrees at 7 bases. The CDR3 consists of 15 residues. Germline V gives CDR1 KGHSH, CDR2 LQKENI. V lost 1 base, J lost 3 bases, and 5 bases stayed unmatched. CDR3 in DNA: TGTGCCAGCTCACCACGGACAGGACCTGAAGAGACCCAGTACTTC. Translating gives CASSPRTGPEETQYF.

The chain uses TRBV10-3 and TRBJ2-5; 12 bases match TRBD1. This CDR3 spans 16 amino acids. CDR1 is ENHRY, CDR2 SYGVKD, per germline. J was trimmed by 5 bases and V by 2 bases; bases with no gene match: 6. The CDR3 nucleotides read TGTGCCATCAGTGAGGGGACAGGGGGCTCCATTGAGACCCAGTACTTC. It translates to CAISEGTGGSIETQYF.

This clone was recorded once. The chain has TRBV7-8 and TRBJ2-7; no clear D. Germline lookup yields CDR1 SGHVS and CDR2 FQNEAQ. This CDR3 spans 14 amino acids. Trimming left V 5 bases short and J 0 bases short, with 11 bases between. This chain's CDR3 is CASSTTVLSYEQYF. For the CDR3, the DNA is TGTGCCAGCAGCACAACAGTGCTCTCCTACGAGCAGTACTTC.

The chain is built from TRBV28 and TRBJ2-7; TRBD2 agrees at 8 bases. V was pared by 3 bases and J by 6 bases, with 22 bases of the junction left unmatched. Germline V gene sequence: CDR1 MDHEN, CDR2 SYDVKM. The CDR3 is made up of 19 amino acids. CDR3 in amino acids: CASSFVVGRRRERESEQYF. The CDR3 coding sequence is TGTGCCAGCAGTTTCGTGGTTGGCAGGAGAAGGGAGCGGGAGTCCGAGCAGTACTTC.

V gene TRBV7-2 combines with J gene TRBJ2-5; 15 nucleotides line up with TRBD2. Germline CDR1 reads SGHTA; CDR2 reads FQGNSA. J was trimmed by 2 bases and V by 6 bases; bases with no gene match: 10. CDR3 size: 18 residues. CDR3 sequence (DNA): TGTGCCAGCAGTCCTGGACTAGCGGGAGGGCCGCGACAAGAGACCCAGTACTTC. This sequence encodes CASSPGLAGGPRQETQYF.

The chain couples TRBV29-1 to TRBJ2-1; TRBD1 matches 10 bases. The germline V gene encodes CDR1 SQVTM and CDR2 ANQGSEA. CDR3 size: 16 residues. With 4 bases clipped from V and 7 bases from J, the junction kept 13 bases outside the gene matches. CDR3 sequence (DNA): TGCAGCGTTGGGGGATCGGGACAGGGGTTTGCTAATGAGCAGTTCTTC. This translates into CSVGGSGQGFANEQFF.

The V and J genes are TRBV28 and TRBJ2-3; D is ambiguous. Germline V gives CDR1 MDHEN, CDR2 SYDVKM. V shed 5 bases and J shed 1 base, with 19 bases lying between them. This CDR3 region has 17 residues. In nucleotides, the CDR3 is TGTGCCAGCAGTCCACCACCAAAAGGATGGGGCACAGATACGCAGTATTTT. This translates into CASSPPPKGWGTDTQYF.

This clone appeared a single time. The chain joins TRBV7-9 to TRBJ2-7; 9 nucleotides agree with TRBD1. The CDR3 is 14 amino acids. Trimming took 4 bases from V and 0 from J; bases not matched to a gene: 1. Germline lookup yields CDR1 SEHNR and CDR2 FQNEAQ (reference sequence). CDR3 sequence reads: CASSSTGGSYEQYF. Written as DNA, the CDR3 is TGTGCCAGCAGCTCGACAGGGGGCTCCTACGAGCAGTACTTC.

The chain uses TRBV5-4 and TRBJ2-1; TRBD2 is a possible D gene (6 bases). This CDR3 comprises 16 residues. Per germline, CDR1 SGHNT and CDR2 YYREEE (reference sequence). Trimming removed 3 bases from V and 7 bases from J, with 20 bases in between. DNA for the CDR3: TGTGCCAGCAGCTCCGGTAGGACTGGTGGGAGGAATGAGCAGTTCTTC. The encoded protein is CASSSGRTGGRNEQFF. Full variable domain (rest looked up from reference TRBV5-4 and TRBJ2-1): ETGVTQSPTHLIKTRGQQVTLRCSSQSGHNTVSWYQQALGQGPQFIFQYYREEENGRGNFPPRFSGLQFPNYSSELNVNALELDDSALYLCASSSGRTGGRNEQFFGPGTRLTVL.

This clone was counted once. J is TRBJ1-1 and V is TRBV6-5, with D uncertain. Germline CDR1 is MNHEY and CDR2 is SVGAGI. The CDR3 contains 15 residues. Trimming pared 3 bases from V and 1 base from J, leaving 12 bases between. CDR3: CASSYPGGRNTEAFF. As DNA, the CDR3 is TGTGCCAGCAGTTATCCGGGAGGGAGGAACACTGAAGCTTTCTTT.

The chain links TRBV4-2 to TRBJ2-1, with 11 nucleotides matching TRBD2. V was pared by 6 bases and J by 7 bases, with 8 bases of the junction left unmatched. Looked up from germline, CDR1 is LGHNA and CDR2 is YNFKEQ. This CDR3 is 15 amino acids long. This CDR3 is CASSYLAGGMNEQFF. CDR3 bases: TGTGCCAGCAGTTATCTAGCGGGAGGTATGAATGAGCAGTTCTTC.

Worth noting for this clone: Given a much more abundant clone one base away, this may be a read error. The chain uses TRBV28 and TRBJ1-2; the D gene is possibly TRBD1 (6 bases). CDR3 length equals 13 residues. Trimming shortened V by 6 bases and J by 4 bases, and 12 bases separated the two germline ends. Germline V gene lookup returns CDR1 MDHEN and CDR2 SYDVKM. The CDR3 sequence: CASSQDSSYGYTF. The CDR3 nucleotides are TGTGCCAGCAGCCAGGACAGCAGCTATGGCTACACCTTC.

CDR3 bases: TGTGCCAGCAGCTTAGAGGCCAGGGGATATCGCCACGAGCAGTACTTC. Protein sequence: CASSLEARGYRHEQYF. The V call is TRBV11-2, the J call TRBJ2-7; maybe TRBD1 (6 bases). The germline V and J ends were trimmed by 0 bases and 5 bases, with 17 bases remaining between them. The CDR3 sequence is 16 residues long. The germline CDR1 and CDR2 sequences are SGHAT and FQNNGV.

Only one count was recorded for this clone. The V call is TRBV6-1, the J call TRBJ1-5; D possibly corresponds to TRBD1 (5 bases). This CDR3 comprises 16 residues. V was clipped by 1 base and J by 7 bases, with 17 bases between them. Germline V gene sequence: CDR1 MNHNS, CDR2 SASEGT. The CDR3 here is CASSEGVRAPYQPQHF. The CDR3 DNA reads as TGTGCCAGCAGTGAAGGGGTCAGGGCCCCTTACCAGCCCCAGCATTTT.

The rearrangement joins TRBV19 to TRBJ1-5; 9 nucleotides match TRBD1. Trimming cost V 10 bases and J 7 bases; bases outside gene matches: 11. Germline V gene sequence: CDR1 LNHDA, CDR2 SQIVND (reference sequence). This CDR3 comprises 14 residues. The CDR3 nucleotides are TGTGCCACCTCAGGTGGACAGGGGAAGCAGCCCCAGCATTTT. As protein: CATSGGQGKQPQHF.

The chain carries TRBV27 and TRBJ2-5, with D hard to call. Germline loops: CDR1 MNHEY, CDR2 SMNVEV (reference sequence). CDR3 length equals 14 residues. The ends were cut back, 3 bases at V and 1 base at J, with 9 bases in the middle. The DNA for the CDR3 is TGTGCCAGCAGTTTTTCTTTAGGCCAAGAGACCCAGTACTTC. It yields the protein CASSFSLGQETQYF.

The chain employs TRBV28 and TRBJ1-2, with TRBD1 matching over 7 bases. Trimming cost V 10 bases and J 3 bases; bases outside gene matches: 11. This CDR3 spans 14 amino acids. Germline V gene lookup returns CDR1 MDHEN and CDR2 SYDVKM. The CDR3 region is CATPISGTDYGYTF. Written as DNA, the CDR3 is TGTGCCACCCCAATCAGCGGGACAGACTATGGCTACACCTTC.

This clone was observed a handful of times. The V and J genes are TRBV6-5 and TRBJ1-3; a weak D match, TRBD1 (5 bases). Germline V lookup: CDR1 MNHEY, CDR2 SVGAGI. V was trimmed by 3 bases and J by 3 bases, leaving 12 bases between them. The CDR3 has 15 amino acids. The CDR3 sequence is CASSYSRDGGNTIYF. The CDR3 bases are TGTGCCAGCAGTTATTCCCGGGACGGTGGAAACACCATATATTTT.

The V and J genes are TRBV5-1 and TRBJ2-2; TRBD2 aligns across 9 bases. V was pared by 5 bases and J by 0 bases, with 5 bases of the junction left unmatched. The CDR3 is 16 amino acids. Germline V gene lookup returns CDR1 SGHRS and CDR2 YFSETQ. CDR3 sequence: CASRYSGGANTGELFF. DNA for the CDR3: TGCGCCAGCAGATATAGCGGGGGCGCGAACACCGGGGAGCTGTTTTTT.

This clone has a count of ten or more. V and J are TRBV5-6 and TRBJ2-5, with TRBD1 matching over 9 bases. CDR1 is SGHDT, CDR2 YYEEEE, per germline. Unmatched junction bases numbered 8, after V lost 3 bases and J lost 5 bases. The CDR3 is 15 amino acids. Written as DNA, the CDR3 is TGTGCCAGCAGCTCCAACAGGGGGCACCGGGAGACCCAGTACTTC. As protein: CASSSNRGHRETQYF.

The chain links TRBV2 to TRBJ1-5; D is uncertain. CDR1 is SNHLY, CDR2 FYNNEI, per germline. The V end was cut by 3 bases, the J end by 8 bases, with 11 bases between. There are 13 residues in the CDR3. CDR3 loop: CASSDYGGEPQHF. CDR3 in DNA: TGTGCCAGCAGTGATTACGGAGGAGAGCCCCAGCATTTT. Together with reference TRBV2 and TRBJ1-5, the CDR3 gives the full variable domain: EPEVTQTPSHQVTQMGQEVILRCVPISNHLYFYWYRQILGQKVEFLVSFYNNEISEKSEIFDDQFSVERPDGSNFTLKIRSTKLEDSAMYFCASSDYGGEPQHFGDGTRLSIL.

The J gene is TRBJ2-7, the V gene TRBV7-2, with TRBD2 as a possible D gene (5 bases). The CDR3 has 13 residues. The V and J ends lost 2 bases and 2 bases respectively, with 7 bases between them. From germline, CDR1 is SGHTA and CDR2 FQGNSA. The CDR3 sequence: CASSLLLAYEQYF. The CDR3, as DNA: TGTGCCAGCAGCTTACTACTAGCCTACGAGCAGTACTTC.

In the case of this clone: Germline is not matched at one junction end, which may reflect a read error. The chain employs TRBV28 and TRBJ2-7, with 9 bases identical to TRBD1. The CDR3 is made up of 16 amino acids. Germline V lookup: CDR1 MDHEN, CDR2 SYDVKM. The CDR3 here is CASSPPGQGPSYEQYF. The CDR3 nucleotides read TGCGCCAGCAGTCCCCCGGGACAGGGACCCTCCTACGAGCAGTACTTC.

This clone was observed a few times. In nucleotides, the CDR3 is TGTGCCTGGAGTGTAGGGACAGGGGCTGGGAAAGCTTTCTTT. It codes for CAWSVGTGAGKAFF. V and J are TRBV30 and TRBJ1-1, with 10 bases lining up with TRBD1. V was pared by 0 bases and J by 9 bases, with 7 bases of the junction left unmatched. Germline loops: CDR1 GTSNPN, CDR2 SVGIG (reference sequence). This CDR3 spans 14 amino acids.

The chain employs TRBV7-2 and TRBJ2-7, with TRBD2 as a possible D gene (6 bases). This CDR3 contains 15 residues. Germline CDR1 SGHTA, CDR2 FQGNSA. V was cut by 0 bases and J by 5 bases, with 14 bases left in between. The chain's CDR3 is CASSLAFGRFHEQYF. CDR3 bases: TGTGCCAGCAGCTTAGCTTTCGGGAGATTCCACGAGCAGTACTTC.

As regards this clone: Germline is not matched at one junction end, which may reflect a read error. Other nucleotide sequences in the sample specify the same CDR3. The chain has TRBV18 and TRBJ2-5; TRBD1 is a possible D gene (5 bases). The CDR3 sequence is 13 residues long. Germline V gives CDR1 KGHSH, CDR2 LQKENI. The CDR3 loop is CASSAQAQETQYF. DNA of the CDR3: TGTGCCAGCTCAGCACAGGCCCAAGAGACACAGTACTTC.

The rearrangement joins TRBV7-2 to TRBJ2-7, with D possibly being TRBD2 (5 bases). The CDR3 has 13 amino acids. V lost 5 bases and J 7 bases, leaving 15 bases between the germline ends. Germline CDR1 and CDR2: SGHTA and FQGNSA. The CDR3 reads CASSPSVGSEQYF. The CDR3 coding sequence is TGTGCCAGCAGCCCGAGCGTAGGGAGTGAGCAGTACTTC.

V is TRBV28 and J is TRBJ2-2; 9 nucleotides agree with TRBD1. J was trimmed by 7 bases and V by 4 bases; bases with no gene match: 7. CDR3 size: 15 residues. CDR1 and CDR2 from the germline V gene are MDHEN and SYDVKM. The CDR3 region has the DNA TGTGCCAGCAGTTCCGTGGACAGGGGAGTCGGGGAGCTGTTTTTT. This sequence encodes CASSSVDRGVGELFF.